The 30 T cell receptor beta chains below were found in one sample sequenced in a study of blood T cells in healthy people across ages (dated by TCRdb to 2013 to 2016). The library was produced with 5' RACE. Sequencing took place on an Illumina HiSeq 2500. A second PCR of about 6 to 11 cycles was performed with a sample-barcoded 5' primer and a J-beta primer mix. The public reads were run again by TCRdb, first through fastp at Q25 and then through MiXCR, and only productive beta chains were kept. Entries that share a CDR3 protein sequence are merged under the most common genes and DNA. This sample holds roughly 680,000 distinct CDR3 sequences; roughly 49% were observed only once. Around a third of the sample belongs to the ten largest clones. Sequenced: blood. The receptors stem from a woman aged 60-70 years in good health.

The rearrangement links TRBV3-1 to TRBJ1-6; D remains unclear. This CDR3 is built from 12 residues. Germline V gene lookup returns CDR1 LGHDT and CDR2 YNNKEL (reference sequence). Trimming pared 3 bases from V and 10 bases from J, leaving 7 bases between. Here the CDR3 reads CASSHRESPLHF. DNA of the CDR3: TGTGCCAGCAGCCATCGGGAATCACCCCTCCACTTT.

The CDR3 loop reads CASSIRDNNSPLHF. CDR3 nucleotide sequence: TGTGCCAGCAGCATCCGGGACAATAATTCACCCCTCCACTTT. The genes are TRBV5-4 and TRBJ1-6; perhaps TRBD1 as D (6 bases). The CDR3 is 14 residues long. V was clipped by 4 bases and J by 5 bases, with 10 bases between them. CDR1 and CDR2 from the germline V gene are SGHNT and YYREEE (reference sequence).

The chain couples TRBV9 to TRBJ2-5; D may match TRBD1 or TRBD2 (6 bases each). Trimming pared 4 bases from V and 4 bases from J, leaving 17 bases between. Per germline, CDR1 SGDLS and CDR2 YYNGEE. The CDR3 consists of 15 residues. The CDR3 DNA reads TGTGCCAGCAGCCTGAAGGGGGGAGTGGGAGAGACCCAGTACTTC. This sequence encodes CASSLKGGVGETQYF.

This clonotype has a count of ten or more. V is TRBV15 and J is TRBJ2-7; TRBD2 matches at 13 bases. Germline-derived CDR1 and CDR2 are LNHNV and YYDKDF (reference sequence). CDR3 length equals 15 residues. The trim removed 5 bases at V and 2 bases at J, leaving 3 bases unmatched. CDR3 in amino acids: CATSLGLAGAYEQYF. Here the CDR3 DNA reads TGTGCCACCAGCCTTGGACTAGCGGGAGCCTACGAGCAGTACTTC.

The CDR3 is CASRLTGANVLTF. CDR3 nucleotide sequence: TGTGCCAGCAGGCTGACTGGGGCCAACGTCCTGACTTTC. This sequence joins TRBV12-3 or TRBV12-4 and TRBJ2-6; no clear D gene. Trimming pared 6 bases from V and 2 bases from J, leaving 5 bases between. The CDR3 totals 13 residues.

The rearrangement joins TRBV7-2 to TRBJ1-2; no reliable D call. Germline V lookup: CDR1 SGHTA, CDR2 FQGNSA. The CDR3 extends over 14 amino acids. Trimming shortened V by 5 bases and J by 0 bases, and 10 bases separated the two germline ends. CDR3 region: CASSGYGANYGYTF. CDR3 DNA: TGTGCCAGCAGCGGTTACGGAGCTAACTATGGCTACACCTTC. Supplemented by reference TRBV7-2 and TRBJ1-2, the full variable domain reads GAGVSQSPSNKVTEKGKDVELRCDPISGHTALYWYRQSLGQGLEFLIYFQGNSAPDKSGLPSDRFSAERTGGSVSTLTIQRTQQEDSAVYLCASSGYGANYGYTFGSGTRLTVV.

This clonotype showed up many times. A read error may be the cause here, since a much bigger clone is one base away. The rearrangement uses TRBV4-3 and TRBJ2-5; perhaps TRBD2 as D (5 bases). V gave up 0 bases and J gave up 11 bases, with 13 bases separating them. The germline V gene encodes CDR1 LGHNA and CDR2 YSLEER. The CDR3 is 13 amino acids. CDR3 residues: CASSQEGRGEQYF. For the CDR3, the DNA is TGCGCCAGCAGCCAAGAGGGTCGGGGTGAGCAGTACTTC.

This clonotype has a handful of counts. This chain joins TRBV7-2 and TRBJ2-6, with 14 bases aligning to TRBD2. V lost 5 bases to trimming and J lost 1 base; unmatched junction nucleotides: 4. This CDR3 spans 18 amino acids. Germline V CDR1 and CDR2: SGHTA, FQGNSA. The CDR3 protein is CASSLGLAGGSGANVLTF. In DNA form, the CDR3 reads TGTGCCAGCAGCCTCGGACTAGCGGGAGGTTCTGGGGCCAACGTCCTGACTTTC.

In this sample, this clonotype turned up a few times. The rearrangement links TRBV10-3 to TRBJ1-4; tentative D call: TRBD1 (5 bases). Per germline, CDR1 ENHRY and CDR2 SYGVKD. Trimming pared 2 bases from V and 0 bases from J, leaving 10 bases between. CDR3 length equals 16 residues. In nucleotides, the CDR3 is TGTGCCATCAGTGAGGGCAGGGTGTCAACTAATGAAAAACTGTTTTTT. Protein sequence: CAISEGRVSTNEKLFF.

This clonotype was found once. At one boundary the junction diverges from the germline segment, which might be a read error. The V and J genes are TRBV4-2 and TRBJ2-2, with a weak D call TRBD1 (5 bases). The CDR3 spans 17 residues. The germline CDR1 and CDR2 sequences are LGHNA and YNFKEQ. The CDR3 loop is CVSSQDGSRANTGELFF. DNA for the CDR3: TGTGTCAGCAGCCAAGATGGTAGCAGGGCGAACACCGGGGAGCTGTTTTTT.

In its sample, this clonotype was seen a few times. The rearrangement links TRBV14 to TRBJ2-4; 12 positions agree with TRBD2. Germline V gives CDR1 SGHDN, CDR2 FVKESK. Trimming at V came to 4 bases and at J to 2 bases, leaving 3 bases not matched to a gene. The CDR3 sequence is 16 residues long. CDR3 sequence (DNA): TGTGCCAGCAGCCCACTAGCGGGAGGAACCAAAAACATTCAGTACTTC. This translates into CASSPLAGGTKNIQYF.

This clonotype was counted only a few times. The V and J genes are TRBV7-9 and TRBJ1-2, with 11 bases lining up with TRBD1. Germline loops: CDR1 SEHNR, CDR2 FQNEAQ (reference sequence). V lost 6 bases, J lost 7 bases, and 7 bases stayed unmatched. The length of the CDR3 is 14 residues. The CDR3 sequence: CASRPGTGGSGYTF. The CDR3 coding sequence is TGTGCCAGCAGACCCGGGACAGGGGGGTCTGGCTACACCTTC.

This rearrangement joins TRBV29-1 to TRBJ2-5, with TRBD1 identical over 7 bases. Germline loops: CDR1 SQVTM, CDR2 ANQGSEA. The CDR3 length is 14 residues. V was pared by 7 bases and J by 4 bases, with 12 bases of the junction left unmatched. The CDR3 spells CSAVGTEGTETQYF. CDR3 sequence (DNA): TGCAGCGCTGTAGGGACAGAGGGGACAGAGACCCAGTACTTC.

The chain employs TRBV6-5 and TRBJ1-2; D uncertain. V lost 0 bases to trimming and J lost 4 bases, with 12 bases between them. The CDR3 sequence is 15 residues long. Germline CDR1 reads MNHEY; CDR2 reads SVGAGI. This CDR3 is CASSYSQDTTYGYTF. CDR3 sequence (DNA): TGTGCCAGCAGTTACTCCCAGGATACCACCTATGGCTACACCTTC.

The genes are TRBV20-1 and TRBJ2-3; TRBD2 is a possible D gene (5 bases). CDR3 length: 18 residues. CDR1 DFQATT and CDR2 SNEGSKA come from the germline V gene (reference sequence). V was trimmed by 0 bases and J by 3 bases, leaving 22 bases between them. The CDR3 reads CSARDLGWERTITDTQYF. The CDR3 nucleotides are TGCAGTGCTAGAGATTTGGGCTGGGAGCGCACAATAACAGATACGCAGTATTTT.

This clonotype was found a few times. The chain has TRBV7-2 and TRBJ2-7; D is perhaps TRBD1 or TRBD2 (5 bases each). The CDR3 runs 15 residues. Trimming left V 4 bases short and J 3 bases short, with 16 bases between. CDR1 and CDR2 (germline): SGHTA, FQGNSA. The CDR3 DNA sequence: TGTGCCAGCAGCTCGGGACGAGCGAGGGGCTACGAGCAGTACTTC. Amino acid sequence: CASSSGRARGYEQYF.

This chain joins TRBV6-6 and TRBJ2-3; possibly TRBD2 for D (5 bases). Germline CDR1 is MNHNY and CDR2 is SVGAGI (reference sequence). The CDR3 contains 15 residues. The V end lost 0 bases, the J end lost 3 bases, and 10 bases lay between the germline ends. CDR3 region: CASSYSEGTTDTQYF. The CDR3 DNA follows: TGTGCCAGCAGTTACTCAGAGGGCACAACAGATACGCAGTATTTT.

The J gene is TRBJ2-7, the V gene TRBV12-3 or TRBV12-4; 7 bases line up with TRBD2. The V gene end was trimmed by 0 bases and the J gene end by 2 bases; junction bases not matched to a gene: 13. This CDR3 comprises 18 residues. The CDR3 protein is CASSLALRLAVSTYEQYF. DNA of the CDR3: TGTGCCAGCAGTTTAGCGCTGAGGCTAGCGGTATCAACCTACGAGCAGTACTTC.

This clonotype was counted a few times. This CDR3 reads CSARVAGELFF. In DNA form, the CDR3 reads TGCAGTGCTAGAGTAGCCGGGGAGCTGTTTTTT. The rearrangement joins TRBV20-1 to TRBJ2-2; D ambiguous. Deletions cut 1 base from V and 6 bases from J, with 3 bases between. Germline V gene sequence: CDR1 DFQATT, CDR2 SNEGSKA (reference sequence). The length of the CDR3 is 11 residues.

This clonotype has ten or more counts. The genes are TRBV25-1 and TRBJ2-5; D remains unclear. Germline CDR1 reads MGHDK; CDR2 reads SYGVNS. Trimming cost V 4 bases and J 1 base, with 10 bases left between them. The CDR3 length is 14 residues. The CDR3 nucleotides are TGTGCCAGCAGTGTGGGCGGCGTCCAAGAGACCCAGTACTTC. It yields the protein CASSVGGVQETQYF.

The chain employs TRBV18 and TRBJ2-3, with 12 bases identical to TRBD2. Trimming took 2 bases from V and 4 from J; bases not matched to a gene: 4. Germline CDR1 KGHSH, CDR2 LQKENI. This CDR3 has 16 residues. As DNA, the CDR3 is TGTGCCAGCTCACCAAGACTAGCGGGAGTCTCAGATACGCAGTATTTT. Protein: CASSPRLAGVSDTQYF.

This clonotype was seen a few times. The chain links TRBV20-1 to TRBJ2-7; the match to TRBD1 covers 9 bases. Germline CDR1 DFQATT, CDR2 SNEGSKA (reference sequence). With V trimmed by 2 bases and J by 5 bases, 19 bases remained unmatched. This CDR3 contains 18 residues. The CDR3 sequence: CSARQLYPTGGSSNEQYF. In DNA form, the CDR3 reads TGCAGTGCTAGACAACTGTACCCGACAGGGGGGTCCTCGAACGAGCAGTACTTC.

This clonotype was detected a few times. The V and J genes are TRBV5-1 and TRBJ1-2; D gene ambiguous. The CDR3 covers 15 residues. Looked up from germline, CDR1 is SGHRS and CDR2 is YFSETQ. V was clipped by 4 bases and J by 2 bases, with 15 bases between them. CDR3: CASSKDRALNYGYTF. The CDR3 bases are TGCGCCAGCAGCAAAGACCGAGCCCTCAACTATGGCTACACCTTC.

This clonotype turned up a few times. J is TRBJ2-5 and V is TRBV29-1; no reliable D call. V lost 4 bases and J 2 bases, leaving 5 bases between the germline ends. The length of the CDR3 is 11 residues. The germline CDR1 and CDR2 sequences are SQVTM and ANQGSEA. In DNA, the CDR3 is TGCAGCGTTGTAAGTCAAGAGACCCAGTACTTC. Its translation: CSVVSQETQYF.

On this clonotype: One end of the junction does not line up with germline, which may come from a read error. The chain carries TRBV9 and TRBJ2-1, with a possible D match to TRBD1 (6 bases). With the DNA end fitting TRBJ2-7 better, the J assignment may be wrong. CDR1 is SGDLS, CDR2 YYNGEE, per germline. CDR3 length equals 15 residues. CDR3 residues: CTSSVGDTVTYEQYF. CDR3 coding DNA: TGTACCAGCAGCGTAGGGGACACCGTTACCTACGAGCAGTACTTC.

The chain uses TRBV29-1 and TRBJ2-3, with 8 bases fitting TRBD1. The germline V gene encodes CDR1 SQVTM and CDR2 ANQGSEA. The CDR3 has 18 residues. Trimming cost V 3 bases and J 3 bases; bases outside gene matches: 17. CDR3 nucleotides: TGCAGCGTTGATCAATCTGGTAGGCAGGGGGCAGTAACAGATACGCAGTATTTT. Its translation is CSVDQSGRQGAVTDTQYF.

This chain joins TRBV6-1 and TRBJ2-6; 9 positions match TRBD1. This CDR3 contains 16 residues. Germline CDR1 reads MNHNS; CDR2 reads SASEGT. V shed 10 bases and J 0 bases; nucleotides not matched to a gene: 7. The CDR3: CATGDRAGSGANVLTF. The CDR3 DNA follows: TGTGCCACCGGGGACAGGGCTGGCTCTGGGGCCAACGTCCTGACTTTC.

The V gene is TRBV20-1, the J gene TRBJ1-5; unclear D gene. Germline V gene data show CDR1 as DFQATT and CDR2 as SNEGSKA (reference sequence). V shed 6 bases and J shed 0 bases, with 12 bases lying between them. This CDR3 region has 14 residues. This CDR3 reads CSALAARSNQPQHF. CDR3 in DNA: TGCAGTGCCCTTGCTGCCCGTAGCAATCAGCCCCAGCATTTT.

This chain links TRBV4-3 with TRBJ2-7; D is tentatively TRBD1 or TRBD2 (5 bases each). This CDR3 is 14 amino acids long. Deletions cut 0 bases from V and 3 bases from J, with 9 bases between. The germline gives CDR1 LGHNA, CDR2 YSLEER. Written as DNA, the CDR3 is TGCGCCAGCAGCCAAGACCATGGGGGCTACGAGCAGTACTTC. Its translation is CASSQDHGGYEQYF.

This chain uses TRBV28 with TRBJ1-2; no reliable D call. The length of the CDR3 is 15 residues. V was clipped by 3 bases and J by 0 bases, with 11 bases between them. The germline V gene has CDR1 MDHEN and CDR2 SYDVKM. The CDR3 loop reads CASSLPTLANYGYTF. The CDR3 region has the DNA TGTGCCAGCAGTTTGCCAACCCTAGCTAACTATGGCTACACCTTC.